The rows below give T cell receptor beta chains drawn from one sample of a study of shared clonotypes between healthy human individuals. Assay used: immunoSEQ multiplex PCR; TCRdb lists only in-frame clones, some missing. The table includes roughly 300,000 clones, roughly 70% detected once. Input material: memory CD4+ T cells sorted from blood. The receptors stem from a man aged 30-40 years in good health. The conserved cysteine and the conserved F or W are not part of the CDR3 here. The order of the fields is V gene, J gene, CDR3 protein.

>TRBV2|TRBJ1-1
ASRLAGLDAQAF
>TRBV20-1|TRBJ2-7
SARSRGEQY
>TRBV15|TRBJ2-5
ATSRDRASGRKETQY
>TRBV6-1|TRBJ1-1
ASSDAASEAF
>TRBV7-2|TRBJ2-1
ASSSSGLNEQF
>TRBV10-1|TRBJ2-1
ASSSGPYNNEQF
>TRBV6-4|TRBJ2-7
ASSYRDGTYEQY
>TRBV19|TRBJ1-1
ASSTQASTEAF
>TRBV19|TRBJ2-5
ASTTSSQSETQY
>TRBV10-3|TRBJ2-1
AKGTSGTLGSYNEQF
>TRBV19|TRBJ2-1
ASSITSGRPNEQF
>TRBV19|TRBJ1-5
ASNTGRTGGPFGMAQH
>TRBV29-1|TRBJ2-3
SVRDRGKIDTQY
>TRBV27|TRBJ2-7
ASSWKGLGSYEQY
>TRBV7-9|TRBJ2-7
ASRTGQASKQY
>TRBV7-8|TRBJ2-3
ASSGVWADTQY
>TRBV9|TRBJ2-1
ASSGRLAGAREQF
>TRBV7-9|TRBJ2-7
ASSSQIPSPGGVSYEQY
>TRBV4-3|TRBJ2-2
ASSQAPGRVRTGELF
>TRBV2|TRBJ2-7
ASSILGDRYEQY
>TRBV11-2|TRBJ2-5
ASSRWTSGRLETQY
>TRBV28|TRBJ2-7
ASIGNSYEQY
>TRBV6-5|TRBJ2-7
ASSQRAPYEQY
>TRBV2|TRBJ2-7
ASLIGDEQY
>TRBV6-1|TRBJ2-7
ASSEALGSASSYEQY
>TRBV28|TRBJ2-2
ASAGQDHTGELF